This T cell receptor beta chain was observed in a study of shared clonotypes between healthy human individuals. Overall study context: The cohort had a couple of women and a few men, ages 18 to 49. Per donor, three plates held CD4 naive cells, three held CD4 memory, two held CD8 naive and one held CD8 memory.

The repertoire was sequenced with immunoSEQ multiplex PCR; TCRdb's copy has only in-frame clones and lacks some. The sample contains around 1.9 million clones, 85% to 95% of which appear only once. This clone was seen just once. Positively selected for CCR7, the CD45RO-negative cells used as naive CD8 cells excluded terminally differentiated effector memory CD45RA+ cells. What was sequenced was naive CD8+ T cells from PBMCs. This receptor was obtained from a man younger than 35 in good health. Some clones in this sample may be carry-over from other donors' samples.

CDR3 bases: TGCGCCAGCAGCCACCGATGGGGGACAGGGGCCTACAATGAGCAGTTCTTC. Its translation is CASSHRWGTGAYNEQFF. V gene TRBV4-1 combines with J gene TRBJ2-1, with 10 nucleotides matching TRBD1. From germline, CDR1 is MGHRA and CDR2 YSYEKL. This CDR3 comprises 17 residues. J lost 2 bases, V lost 3 bases, and 7 bases had no gene match.